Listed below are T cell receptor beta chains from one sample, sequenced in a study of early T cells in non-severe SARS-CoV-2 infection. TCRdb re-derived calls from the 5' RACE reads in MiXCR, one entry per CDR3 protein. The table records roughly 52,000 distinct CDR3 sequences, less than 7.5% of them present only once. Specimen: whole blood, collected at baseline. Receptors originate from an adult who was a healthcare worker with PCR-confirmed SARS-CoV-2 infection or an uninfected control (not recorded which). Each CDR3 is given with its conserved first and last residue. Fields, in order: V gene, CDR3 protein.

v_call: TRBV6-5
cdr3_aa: CASSAGTWRADTQYF

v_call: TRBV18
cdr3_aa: CASSPQRENTEAFF

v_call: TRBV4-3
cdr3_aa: CASSQGPSGSRNYGYTF

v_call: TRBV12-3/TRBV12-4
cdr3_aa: CASNPGGGRNYGYTF

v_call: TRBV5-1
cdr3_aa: CASSLAPGRDTQYF

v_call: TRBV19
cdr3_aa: CASSISGLAGGPTDTQYF

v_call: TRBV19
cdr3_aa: CASTSYKYTNTGELFF

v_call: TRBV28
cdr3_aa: CASSLIRGAAEAFF

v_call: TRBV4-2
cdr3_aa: CASSQDHYRAGGDGYTF

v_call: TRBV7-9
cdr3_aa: CASSLAVGGSNQPQHF

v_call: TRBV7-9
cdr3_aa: CASSSTGPGYEQYF

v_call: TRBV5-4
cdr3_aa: CASQPSGGTGANVLTF

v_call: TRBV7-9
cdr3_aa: CASSPGTGVADTQYF

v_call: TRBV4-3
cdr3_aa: CASSQELSSYNEQFF

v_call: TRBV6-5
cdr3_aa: CASSYVPPWRSSYEQYF

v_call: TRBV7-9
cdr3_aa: CASSQGTSGGTPTDTQYF

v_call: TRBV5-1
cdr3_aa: CASSTGRDSLSDEQFF

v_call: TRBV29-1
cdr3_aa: CSVEGGIGTEAFF

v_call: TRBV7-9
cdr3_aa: CASSSGGVEAFF

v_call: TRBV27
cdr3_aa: CASSDGLLTGELFF

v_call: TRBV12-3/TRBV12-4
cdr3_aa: CASSLFGRSNYGYTF

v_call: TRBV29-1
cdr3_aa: CSAGGQPTYNEQFF

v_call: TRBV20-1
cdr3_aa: CSARVRGGGFSYEQYF

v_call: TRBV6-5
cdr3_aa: CASSRKQVPENTIYF

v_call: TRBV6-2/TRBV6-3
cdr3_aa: CASSYSLGQGVSEAFF

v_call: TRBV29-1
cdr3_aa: CSVTDSYNSPLHF

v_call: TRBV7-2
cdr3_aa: CASSEDRVVPDTQYF

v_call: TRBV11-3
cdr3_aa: CASSPGQTDNEQFF

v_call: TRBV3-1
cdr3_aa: CASRPDGANGKLFF

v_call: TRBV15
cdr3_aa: CATSRVTGFQETQYF

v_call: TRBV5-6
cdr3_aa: CASSAGLADIQYF

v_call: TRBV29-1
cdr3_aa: CSVSRTSGGPSLHTDTQYF

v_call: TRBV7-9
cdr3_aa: CASSAGTAATNEKLFF

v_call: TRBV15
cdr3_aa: CATRDRSSGNTIYF

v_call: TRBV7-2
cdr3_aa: CASSTRQGGNQPQHF

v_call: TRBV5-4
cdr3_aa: CASSYLESGYNEQFF

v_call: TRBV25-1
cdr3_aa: CASRDSAGQYF

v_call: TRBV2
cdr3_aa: CASSHEEAGGRDTQYF

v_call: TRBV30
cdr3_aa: CAWSVTGDGYEQYF

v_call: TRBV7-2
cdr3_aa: CASSAYANTGELFF

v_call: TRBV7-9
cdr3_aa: CASSSTGAGSPLHF

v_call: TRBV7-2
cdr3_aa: CASSSIQGASDTQYF

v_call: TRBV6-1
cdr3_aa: CASSEFPGGQLDTQYF

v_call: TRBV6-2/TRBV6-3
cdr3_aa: CASTRGGYPDTQYF

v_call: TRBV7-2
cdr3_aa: CASSLGAGIGNTIYF

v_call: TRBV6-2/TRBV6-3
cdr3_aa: CASSYTDGSGANVLTF

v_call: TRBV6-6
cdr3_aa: CASSSRGAKNIQYF

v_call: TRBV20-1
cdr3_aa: CSARDRDRVEREQYF

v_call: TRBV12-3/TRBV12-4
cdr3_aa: CASSSGGNYGYTF

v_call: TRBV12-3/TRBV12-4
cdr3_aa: CASRRWGAQETQYF

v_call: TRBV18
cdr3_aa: CASSVGIPNTEAFF

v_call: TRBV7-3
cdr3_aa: CASSQTGAPPNTGELFF

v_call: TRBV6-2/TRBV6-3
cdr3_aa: CASSYRSHKLYYNEQFF